The next 21 T cell receptor beta chains were all read from a single sample in a study of blood T cell repertoires in COVID-19. Using immunoSEQ multiplex PCR, the repertoire was profiled, and TCRdb retains in-frame clones only, with some absent. The sample holds about 150,000 clones, around 87% seen once. Sample: peripheral blood. These receptors were obtained from a man older than 75 with acute or convalescent COVID-19.

The chain links TRBV6-5 to TRBJ1-5, with a possible D match to TRBD1 (6 bases). Germline V gene data show CDR1 as MNHEY and CDR2 as SVGAGI. The CDR3 runs to 14 residues. Trimming stripped 9 bases from V and 0 bases from J, with 12 bases between. CDR3 DNA: TGTGCCAGTGGGGACACTTATAGCAATCAGCCCCAGCATTTT. It specifies CASGDTYSNQPQHF.

The V gene is TRBV5-1, the J gene TRBJ1-1; D may be TRBD1 (5 bases). This CDR3 has 14 residues. Trimming removed 7 bases from V and 2 bases from J, with 15 bases in between. The germline CDR1 and CDR2 sequences are SGHRS and YFSETQ. The CDR3 protein is CASVLGGGNTEAFF. The DNA of the CDR3 is TGCGCCAGCGTACTGGGGGGTGGTAACACTGAAGCTTTCTTT.

This clone was counted between two and nine times. The V and J genes are TRBV5-5 and TRBJ1-1, with D possibly TRBD1 on 5 matching bases. V lost 4 bases to trimming and J lost 4 bases, with 17 bases between them. The CDR3 is 15 amino acids. Germline CDR1 reads SGHKS; CDR2 reads YYEKEE (reference sequence). The CDR3, as DNA: TGTGCCAGCAGCCCGTTAGGGACTTGGAGCACTGAAGCTTTCTTT. Translated: CASSPLGTWSTEAFF.

The chain recombines TRBV5-1 with TRBJ2-7, with 9 bases identical to TRBD2. Trimming removed 2 bases from V and 6 bases from J; junction bases left unmatched: 3. CDR1 and CDR2 (germline): SGHRS, YFSETQ. This CDR3 contains 13 residues. The CDR3 sequence is CASSFSAGGEQYF. DNA of the CDR3: TGCGCCAGCAGCTTCTCAGCGGGAGGCGAGCAGTACTTC.

The chain combines TRBV18 with TRBJ2-1; tentatively, D is TRBD2 (5 bases). This CDR3 region has 13 residues. Germline V lookup: CDR1 KGHSH, CDR2 LQKENI. Trimming took off 0 bases at V and 8 bases at J, with 8 bases between the two ends. CDR3 sequence (DNA): TGTGCCAGCTCACCACCAACTAGGGATGAGCAGTTCTTC. Amino acids: CASSPPTRDEQFF.

This chain connects TRBV24-1 to TRBJ2-2; TRBD1 aligns across 10 bases. This CDR3 contains 15 residues. V trimming: 3 bases; J trimming: 7 bases; junction bases outside the gene matches: 4. Germline lookup yields CDR1 KGHDR and CDR2 SFDVKD. The CDR3 DNA reads TGTGCCACCAGTGATCCCGGACAGGGGGTCGGGGAGCTGTTTTTT. Amino acid sequence: CATSDPGQGVGELFF.

The chain joins TRBV5-1 to TRBJ2-2; 11 bases are a match to TRBD2. With 3 bases clipped from V and 4 bases from J, the junction kept 2 bases outside the gene matches. The CDR3 has 15 residues. Germline V lookup: CDR1 SGHRS, CDR2 YFSETQ. The CDR3, as DNA: TGCGCCAGCAGCTCGGGACTAGCGGCCACCGGGGAGCTGTTTTTT. Its protein is CASSSGLAATGELFF.

The chain employs TRBV13 and TRBJ2-1; D may be TRBD2 (5 bases). V dropped 7 bases and J dropped 2 bases, with 15 bases sitting between them. Germline V gives CDR1 PRHDT, CDR2 FYEKMQ (reference sequence). The CDR3 extends over 15 amino acids. The CDR3 nucleotides read TGTGCCAGCACCCTGGGCGGGTTCCCCTACAATGAGCAGTTCTTC. Translation gives CASTLGGFPYNEQFF.

This sequence joins TRBV3-1 (or the pseudogene TRBV3-2) and TRBJ2-1; 11 positions agree with TRBD2. Germline CDR1 is LGHDT and CDR2 is YNNKEL (reference sequence). After removal of 4 bases from V and 5 bases from J, the junction contained 4 bases not matched to a gene. The CDR3 totals 15 residues. Here the CDR3 DNA reads TGTGCCAGCAGCCTCCTAGCGGGAGGACACAATGAGCAGTTCTTC. Translation gives CASSLLAGGHNEQFF.

This chain uses TRBV11-2 with TRBJ2-7, with 9 positions matching TRBD1. Trimming took 5 bases from V and 5 from J; bases not matched to a gene: 4. The germline CDR1 and CDR2 sequences are SGHAT and FQNNGV. The length of the CDR3 is 13 residues. CDR3 protein: CASSPGQGHEQYF. CDR3 sequence (DNA): TGTGCCAGCAGCCCGGGACAGGGCCACGAGCAGTACTTC.

The chain is built from TRBV7-8 and TRBJ2-7; 8 nucleotides line up with TRBD1. Germline CDR1 is SGHVS and CDR2 is FQNEAQ. The CDR3 extends over 13 amino acids. The ends lost 10 bases at V and 4 bases at J; junction bases unmatched: 9. The CDR3 DNA reads as TGTGCCATAGACAGGGGAAGTGCGTACGAGCAGTACTTC. Translated: CAIDRGSAYEQYF.

The chain carries TRBV28 and TRBJ1-4; TRBD1 matches at 7 bases. This CDR3 region has 14 residues. Germline V CDR1 and CDR2: MDHEN, SYDVKM. J lost 6 bases, V lost 8 bases, and 9 bases had no gene match. Written as DNA, the CDR3 is TGTGCCAGCTCCCGGAGGGGGCGTGATGAAAAACTGTTTTTT. Residues: CASSRRGRDEKLFF.

This chain uses TRBV7-9 with TRBJ1-5, with TRBD1 identical over 7 bases. Trimming cost V 7 bases and J 4 bases; bases outside gene matches: 4. The CDR3 sequence is 13 residues long. Germline CDR1 is SEHNR and CDR2 is FQNEAQ (reference sequence). CDR3 residues: CASTVQGNQPQHF. The CDR3, as DNA: TGTGCCAGCACAGTACAGGGGAATCAGCCCCAGCATTTT. Drawing the rest from reference TRBV7-9 and TRBJ1-5, the complete variable domain is DTGVSQNPRHKITKRGQNVTFRCDPISEHNRLYWYRQTLGQGPEFLTYFQNEAQLEKSRLLSDRFSAERPKGSFSTLEIQRTEQGDSAMYLCASTVQGNQPQHFGDGTRLSIL.

V and J are TRBV4-2 and TRBJ2-7; a weak D match, TRBD2 (7 bases). The CDR3 has 13 amino acids. V lost 0 bases, J lost 10 bases, and 13 bases lay in between. Germline CDR1 reads LGHNA; CDR2 reads YNFKEQ. The DNA of the CDR3 is TGTGCCAGCAGCCAAGAGGAGGGGGGGACTCAGTACTTC. This encodes CASSQEEGGTQYF.

This clone was picked up a small number of times. V gene TRBV5-1 combines with J gene TRBJ2-1, with 12 bases that match TRBD2. The CDR3 consists of 15 residues. The V gene end was trimmed by 4 bases and the J gene end by 8 bases; junction bases not matched to a gene: 7. Germline assignment: CDR1 SGHRS and CDR2 YFSETQ. The CDR3, as DNA: TGCGCCAGCAGCAGGACTAGCGGGATTCGGGATGAGCAGTTCTTC. Amino acid sequence: CASSRTSGIRDEQFF.

This clone has a single count. This chain joins TRBV2 and TRBJ2-5; 8 nucleotides align to TRBD2. CDR1 and CDR2 (germline): SNHLY, FYNNEI. V was pared by 6 bases and J by 2 bases, with 11 bases of the junction left unmatched. The CDR3 is made up of 16 amino acids. As DNA, the CDR3 is TGTGCCAGCAGCCAAAAAGTGACTAGCGTTCAAGAGACCCAGTACTTC. Its protein is CASSQKVTSVQETQYF.

The J gene is TRBJ2-5, the V gene TRBV30, with a possible D match to TRBD1 (6 bases). V was trimmed by 8 bases and J by 3 bases, leaving 22 bases between them. The V gene's germline CDR1 is GTSNPN and CDR2 SVGIG (reference sequence). The CDR3 sequence is 15 residues long. The CDR3: CAGQGLDSGKETQYF. CDR3 bases: TGTGCCGGCCAGGGGCTTGATTCGGGGAAAGAGACCCAGTACTTC.

J is TRBJ1-2 and V is TRBV23-1, with 7 bases matching TRBD1. TRBV23-1 is sorted into the ORF group, with uncertain function. J lost 2 bases, V lost 7 bases, and 10 bases had no gene match. CDR3 size: 15 residues. Here the CDR3 reads CASNYWDRLNYGYTF. DNA for the CDR3: TGCGCCAGCAACTATTGGGACAGACTAAACTATGGCTACACCTTC.

This sequence joins TRBV20-1 and TRBJ1-1, with 7 bases lining up with TRBD1. V lost 6 bases, J lost 10 bases, and 5 bases stayed unmatched. The germline V gene has CDR1 DFQATT and CDR2 SNEGSKA (reference sequence). The CDR3 contains 10 residues. The CDR3 nucleotides are TGCAGTGCCGAGGAGGGGGCAGCTTTCTTT. Its translation: CSAEEGAAFF.

V is TRBV18 and J is TRBJ2-1; D is unclear. Trimming pared 5 bases from V and 0 bases from J, leaving 14 bases between. Germline-derived CDR1 and CDR2 are KGHSH and LQKENI. The length of the CDR3 is 16 residues. Here the CDR3 reads CASSSVFASSYNEQFF. In DNA form, the CDR3 reads TGTGCCAGCTCATCAGTTTTCGCCAGCTCCTACAATGAGCAGTTCTTC. The variable domain in full, with the rest retrieved from reference TRBV18 and TRBJ2-1, is NAGVMQNPRHLVRRRGQEARLRCSPMKGHSHVYWYRQLPEEGLKFMVYLQKENIIDESGMPKERFSAEFPKEGPSILRIQQVVRGDSAAYFCASSSVFASSYNEQFFGPGTRLTVL.

The chain carries TRBV28 and TRBJ1-5, with 8 positions matching TRBD1. The CDR3 length is 16 residues. The V gene's germline CDR1 is MDHEN and CDR2 SYDVKM. V lost 5 bases, J lost 7 bases, and 13 bases stayed unmatched. CDR3 bases: TGTGCCAGCAGTCAGACCGGACAGGGAGGAAGGCAGCCCCAGCATTTT. This gives the protein CASSQTGQGGRQPQHF.